This entry lists 3 T cell receptor beta chains sequenced from one sample in a study of cytomegalovirus exposure and HLA in healthy donors. PCR was performed using 60 Vbeta and 13 Jbeta primers. Clones were read by immunoSEQ multiplex PCR, and TCRdb kept only the in-frame ones, dropping some. Of 130,000 or so clones in the sample, roughly 80% are singletons; the top ten hold around 2.2%. Sequenced material: PBMCs. The receptor source for this set is a man younger than 40 in good health and CMV-seronegative.

The V gene is TRBV18, the J gene TRBJ1-1; TRBD1 is a possible D gene (5 bases). The V gene lost 4 bases and the J gene lost 5 bases, with 14 bases spanning the gap. Germline CDR1 and CDR2: KGHSH and LQKENI. The CDR3 has 14 amino acids. This CDR3 reads CASSQDGGGTEAFF. CDR3 bases: TGTGCCAGCTCACAGGATGGGGGGGGAACTGAAGCTTTCTTT.

This clone has more than one count but fewer than ten. The chain combines TRBV7-2 with TRBJ2-3, with 7 bases lining up with TRBD2. This CDR3 is 16 amino acids long. CDR1 is SGHTA and CDR2 is FQGNSA in the germline V gene. Germline trimming cut 1 base from V and 4 bases from J; bases unmatched to any gene: 8. This CDR3 is CASSLGLQRGSDTQYF. The CDR3 DNA sequence: TGTGCCAGCAGCTTAGGCCTTCAGCGGGGCTCAGATACGCAGTATTTT.

The chain uses TRBV28 and TRBJ1-3, with TRBD1 identical over 7 bases. The CDR3 contains 15 residues. The junction had 5 bases not matched to a gene; V was cut back by 3 bases and J by 3 bases. Looked up from germline, CDR1 is MDHEN and CDR2 is SYDVKM. CDR3 bases: TGTGCCAGCAGTTTGAAGGGGGCAGTTGGAAACACCATATATTTT. Its protein is CASSLKGAVGNTIYF. The variable domain in full, with the rest retrieved from reference TRBV28 and TRBJ1-3, is DVKVTQSSRYLVKRTGEKVFLECVQDMDHENMFWYRQDPGLGLRLIYFSYDVKMKEKGDIPEGYSVSREKKERFSLILESASTNQTSMYLCASSLKGAVGNTIYFGEGSWLTVV.